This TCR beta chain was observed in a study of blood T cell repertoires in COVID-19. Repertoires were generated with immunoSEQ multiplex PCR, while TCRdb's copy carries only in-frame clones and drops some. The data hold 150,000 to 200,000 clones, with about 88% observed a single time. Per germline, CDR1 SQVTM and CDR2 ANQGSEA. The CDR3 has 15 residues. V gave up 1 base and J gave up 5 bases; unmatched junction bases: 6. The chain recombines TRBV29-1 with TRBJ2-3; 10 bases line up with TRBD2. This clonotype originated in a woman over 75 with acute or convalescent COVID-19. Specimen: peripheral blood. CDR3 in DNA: TGCAGCGTTGAAGTGACTAGCGGGTTGGGAGATACGCAGTATTTT. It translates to CSVEVTSGLGDTQYF.